This TCR beta chain emerged from a study of T-cell memory formation after mild COVID-19. About the research overall: Largely donor-specific TCR clusters were found.

The CDR3 runs to 12 residues. V lost 0 bases and J lost 10, with 7 bases in between. Germline assignment: CDR1 SGHAT and CDR2 FQNNGV. Ten or more counts support this clonotype. The antigen remains undetermined. Researchers used 5'RACE with constant-segment primers to make TCR alpha and TCR beta cDNA libraries that carry sample barcodes and UMIs. Each CDR3 protein gets one entry after TCRdb re-called the 5' RACE reads with MiXCR. The sample shows some 100,000 distinct CDR3 sequences, approximately 10% of them seen only once. Study results and limitations: Second-wave clones peaking on day 37 lacked confirmed SARS-CoV-2 specificity. Memory cells collected pre-infection included some clones that later responded, suggesting cross-reactive memory joined.

The receptor was derived from a man younger than 35 who had mild COVID-19 (a few samples of this study predate the infection). Cell type and time point are not known. V usage is TRBV11-2 and J usage is TRBJ2-1; D gene unclear. Input material: PBMCs or a T cell subset sorted from them (not recorded which). The CDR3 protein is CASSLDRREQFF. The CDR3 region has the DNA TGTGCCAGCAGCTTAGATCGACGGGAGCAGTTCTTC.